This TCR beta chain was sequenced during a study of read filtering for tumor transcriptome and immune sequencing. Across the study: DNase treatment preceded whole-transcriptome library preparation. General study findings and limits: IR-seq captured clonotypes deeper and more reliably than RNA-seq.

Germline V gene lookup returns CDR1 LGHNA and CDR2 YSLEER. V was cut by 0 bases and J by 1 base, with 15 bases left in between. The CDR3 covers 17 residues. This clonotype appeared a few times. Its antigen is still unknown. This library used around 0.4 ug RNA and molecular barcoded adaptors spanning alpha/delta and beta/gamma chains. One entry per CDR3 protein results from TCRdb running MiXCR on the reads. The table has 100,000 to 150,000 distinct CDR3 sequences, about 13% seen once. The chain has TRBV4-3 and TRBJ1-1, with D tentatively TRBD1 (6 bases). This clonotype was sampled from a donor at least 40 years old with multiple myeloma. The sample comprised a population of CD138-negative cells sorted from bone marrow. DNA for the CDR3: TGCGCCAGCAGCCAAGAGAGTGGAAGGGACACGAACACTGAAGCTTTCTTT. Its translation is CASSQESGRDTNTEAFF.